These T cell receptor beta chains were read from a single sample in a study of cytomegalovirus exposure and HLA in healthy donors. Here immunoSEQ multiplex PCR was the method, and the copy in TCRdb shows in-frame clones only, minus some. The table shows fewer than 200,000 clones, with roughly 80% occurring only once. Sequencing was done on a sample of PBMCs. All receptors derive from a woman under 30 in good health and CMV-seronegative. Each CDR3 is given with its conserved first and last residue. A D gene is named only where the DNA matches it firmly. The size entry is marked missing in some rows and otherwise reads once, few, many or a size class.

>TRBD1|TRBJ1-4|NA|TRBV18
CASSPGGQGEKLFF
>NA|TRBJ1-3|NA|TRBV27
CASRSHRASGNTIYF
>TRBD1|TRBJ2-2|NA|TRBV7-6
CASSSIQGRNTGELFF
>NA|TRBJ1-1|NA|TRBV7-9
CASSWGSEAFF
>TRBD1|TRBJ2-2|NA|TRBV5-6
CASQGQGNTGELFF
>TRBD2|TRBJ2-7|NA|TRBV5-4
CASSPNRLAGLYEQYF
>TRBD1|TRBJ2-7|NA|TRBV11-2
CASSLDLDRGLGGQYF
>NA|TRBJ2-3|NA|TRBV28
CASSFRLEGTDTQYF
>NA|TRBJ1-2|NA|TRBV9
CASSVGSLQGYGYTF
>TRBD1|TRBJ1-1|once|TRBV11-2
CASRVTTGGTEAFF
>NA|TRBJ1-1|NA|TRBV28
CASSLGRGAFF
>NA|TRBJ2-5|NA|TRBV7-2
CASSLTKAQYF
>TRBD1|TRBJ1-5|NA|TRBV6-6
CASSSLDRGSNQPQHF
>NA|TRBJ1-2|NA|TRBV6-5
CASGQGGGYTF
>TRBD1|TRBJ1-2|NA|TRBV7-9
CASSWDRSGYTF
>TRBD1|TRBJ1-1|few|TRBV6-1
CASSEATGGITEAFF
>NA|TRBJ2-3|NA|TRBV30
CAWSGFSHTSDTQYF
>TRBD2|TRBJ2-2|NA|TRBV27
CASSPFFLSGGNTGELFF
>TRBD1|TRBJ1-2|NA|TRBV28
CASSFPLDRGPGGYTF
>TRBD2|TRBJ2-1|NA|TRBV2
CASSEGAGGSYNEQFF
>NA|TRBJ1-1|few|TRBV28
CASSFQRDTEAFF
>NA|TRBJ2-1|NA|TRBV7-9
CASSPAGFVYNEQFF
>NA|TRBJ2-1|NA|TRBV5-1
CASSLEGHAYNEQFF
>NA|TRBJ2-1|NA|TRBV6-1
CASSEAGGWNEQFF
>NA|TRBJ2-7|once|TRBV11-2
CASSLDPTGHLRTYEQYF
>TRBD1|TRBJ1-4|few|TRBV4-1
CASSQLTGANEKLFF
>NA|TRBJ2-7|NA|TRBV7-2
CASSLEVRGLSREQYF
>NA|TRBJ2-6|few|TRBV6-4
CASSDSSGSGANVLTF
>NA|TRBJ2-6|once|TRBV28
CASSFRGSGANVLTF
>TRBD2|TRBJ2-1|NA|TRBV30
CAWISGSLNEQFF
>TRBD1|TRBJ1-2|once|TRBV6-1
CASSIRDRVYGYTF
>NA|TRBJ2-2|NA|TRBV10-3
CAISEDREDTGELFF
>NA|TRBJ1-1|few|TRBV5-1
CASSSRVSNTEAFF
>NA|TRBJ1-1|NA|TRBV18
CASSPVRGSEAFF
>NA|TRBJ1-5|few|TRBV6-4
CASSDGGSNQPQHF
>TRBD1|TRBJ2-7|NA|TRBV6-1
CASSLRQGTRNEQYF
>TRBD1|TRBJ1-5|NA|TRBV2
CASPTGGGQPQHF
>NA|TRBJ1-1|NA|TRBV7-9
CASSPRQGTEAFF
>TRBD1|TRBJ1-4|NA|TRBV2
CASRLQGRTNEKLFF
>NA|TRBJ2-7|once|TRBV5-1
CASSLGVRGTEQYF
>TRBD2|TRBJ2-7|NA|TRBV6-5
CASSYSIRAGGYEQYF
>TRBD2|TRBJ2-1|NA|TRBV7-3
CASSSTGTSPPNEQFF
>NA|TRBJ1-3|few|TRBV5-1
CASSREGVSGNTIYF
>NA|TRBJ2-5|NA|TRBV18
CASSPWGVAEETQYF
>NA|TRBJ2-7|NA|TRBV5-4
CASSQSGYEQYF
>NA|TRBJ2-7|NA|TRBV28
CASSLGTPSSYEQYF
>NA|TRBJ2-2|NA|TRBV19
CASTGEGTGELFF
>NA|TRBJ2-7|NA|TRBV21-1
CASSKRGQGEYEQYF
>NA|TRBJ1-1|NA|TRBV6-5
CASSFRGRGNTEAFF
>TRBD1|TRBJ2-5|NA|TRBV11-2
CASSTRDRGEETQYF
>TRBD1|TRBJ1-2|few|TRBV25-1
CASSELSGGVNGYTF
>TRBD1|TRBJ2-5|once|TRBV4-1
CASSQTGGLRGETQYF
>NA|TRBJ2-1|once|TRBV11-3
CASSSRWVNEQFF